This TCR beta chain was sequenced in a study of cytomegalovirus exposure and HLA in healthy donors. Whole-study findings and limits: In a later analysis, HLA-associated beta chains showed higher expansion and lower generation probabilities than comparable chains.

The PCR was carried out with 60 Vbeta primers and 13 Jbeta primers. Generated by immunoSEQ multiplex PCR, the TCRdb table keeps only in-frame clones and is missing some. This table has some 130,000 clones, under 85% appearing once. About this clone itself: Its specificity is not known.

CDR3 length equals 16 residues. V lost 6 bases, J lost 2 bases, and 6 bases stayed unmatched. The V gene's germline CDR1 is SGDLS and CDR2 YYNGEE. This receptor was taken from a male donor in good health and CMV-seropositive. The specimen sequenced was PBMCs. The genes are TRBV9 and TRBJ2-2, with 11 bases fitting TRBD2. In DNA, the CDR3 is TGTGCCAGCACCCTTAGCGGGAGGGCAAACACCGGGGAGCTGTTTTTT. Protein: CASTLSGRANTGELFF.